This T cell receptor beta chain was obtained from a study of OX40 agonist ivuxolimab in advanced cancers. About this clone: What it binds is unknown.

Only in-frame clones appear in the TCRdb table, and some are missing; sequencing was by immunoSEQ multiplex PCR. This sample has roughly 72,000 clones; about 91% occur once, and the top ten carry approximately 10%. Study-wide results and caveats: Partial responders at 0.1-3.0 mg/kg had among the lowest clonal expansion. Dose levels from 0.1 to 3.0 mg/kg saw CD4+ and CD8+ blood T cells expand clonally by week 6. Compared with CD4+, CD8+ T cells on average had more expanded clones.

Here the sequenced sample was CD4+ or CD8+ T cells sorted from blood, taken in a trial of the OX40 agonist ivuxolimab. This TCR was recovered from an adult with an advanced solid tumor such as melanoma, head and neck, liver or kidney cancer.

DNA of the CDR3: TGTGCCAGTAGGGGGACAGGGGCGCCTCTAAATCCCCAGCATTTT. Its protein is CASRGTGAPLNPQHF. This chain connects TRBV19 to TRBJ1-5; 10 bases are a match to TRBD1. V lost 6 bases to trimming and J lost 10 bases; unmatched junction nucleotides: 12. CDR3 length: 15 residues. CDR1 and CDR2 (germline): LNHDA, SQIVND (reference sequence).